These T cell receptor beta chains were read from a single sample in a study of T cells in Graves' hyperthyroidism and ophthalmopathy. From the multiplex PCR reads, TCRdb called clonotypes with MiXCR, one entry per CDR3 protein. The table shows 250,000 or so distinct CDR3 sequences, with 13% to 15% occurring only once. Material for sequencing was blood. The receptors shown here come from a woman aged 45 to 65 with Graves' hyperthyroidism that later progressed to Graves' ophthalmopathy. Each CDR3 is given with its conserved first and last residue. A D gene is named only where the DNA matches it firmly. Clone size is given for some rows only: seen once, a few or many times, or a class if the clone is expanded.

cdr3_length j_call v_call clone_size d_call cdr3_aa cdr3_nt
17 TRBJ2-1 TRBV20-1 many TRBD2 CSALGLAGGPGYNEQFF TGCAGTGCTCTGGGACTAGCGGGAGGGCCGGGATACAATGAGCAGTTCTTC
15 TRBJ1-3 TRBV2 - - CASSPWTGWGNTIYF TGTGCCAGCAGTCCATGGACCGGCTGGGGAAACACCATATATTTT
13 TRBJ2-7 TRBV29-1 - TRBD2 CSVLRDWGGEQYF TGCAGCGTTCTCCGGGACTGGGGGGGCGAGCAGTACTTC
17 TRBJ2-1 TRBV10-1 many - CASSESIVQGKGNEQFF TGCGCCAGCAGTGAGTCGATCGTACAGGGCAAGGGCAATGAGCAGTTCTTC
16 TRBJ2-1 TRBV5-6 - - CASSLGWDKDYNEQFF TGTGCCAGCAGCTTGGGCTGGGACAAAGATTACAATGAGCAGTTCTTC
13 TRBJ2-7 TRBV7-2 many - CASSRERLYEQYF TGTGCCAGCAGCCGGGAGCGCCTCTACGAGCAGTACTTC
13 TRBJ1-4 TRBV7-8 - - CASRGGFNEKLFF TGTGCCAGCAGGGGAGGTTTTAATGAAAAACTGTTTTTT
15 TRBJ2-7 TRBV20-1 many TRBD1 CSARDLTGVRNEQYF TGCAGTGCTAGAGACCTGACAGGGGTACGGAACGAGCAGTACTTC
15 TRBJ1-2 TRBV7-9 - TRBD1 CASSLPDRGHYGYTF TGTGCCAGCAGCTTACCGGACAGGGGGCATTATGGCTACACCTTC
14 TRBJ1-1 TRBV18 many - CASSPPGANTEAFF TGTGCCAGCTCACCACCAGGAGCGAACACTGAAGCTTTCTTT
16 TRBJ2-2 TRBV28 - - CAGSSLLRENTGELFF TGTGCCGGCAGTTCCCTCCTTAGGGAGAACACCGGGGAGCTGTTTTTT
16 TRBJ2-1 TRBV9 few TRBD2 CASSAWRGGPYNEQFF TGTGCCAGCAGCGCCTGGCGGGGAGGGCCCTACAATGAGCAGTTCTTC
15 TRBJ2-3 TRBV9 few - CASSGGTTSTDTQYF TGTGCCAGCAGCGGCGGGACAACTAGCACAGATACGCAGTATTTT
19 TRBJ2-1 TRBV9 - TRBD2 CASSARKQLAGGGYNEQFF TGTGCCAGCAGCGCCCGGAAGCAGCTAGCGGGAGGGGGGTACAATGAGCAGTTCTTC
15 TRBJ2-2 TRBV20-1 few - CSARDGGPSTGELFF TGCAGTGCTAGAGATGGGGGGCCGAGCACCGGGGAGCTGTTTTTT
18 TRBJ2-7 TRBV28 - - CASSLSESGQWSFYEQYF TGTGCCAGCAGTTTGAGTGAGAGTGGGCAGTGGAGTTTCTACGAGCAGTACTTC
15 TRBJ2-2 TRBV19 many - CASSMTAIDTGELFF TGTGCCAGTAGTATGACCGCGATTGACACCGGGGAGCTGTTTTTT
13 TRBJ2-3 TRBV19 few - CASLSPSTDTQYF TGTGCCAGCCTCAGCCCTAGCACAGATACGCAGTATTTT
15 TRBJ2-1 TRBV3-1 many - CASSLQLHSYNEQFF TGTGCCAGCAGCCTCCAACTCCATTCCTACAATGAGCAGTTCTTC
16 TRBJ2-2 TRBV18 many TRBD2 CASSPPAGGNTGELFF TGTGCCAGCTCACCACCAGCGGGGGGCAACACCGGGGAGCTGTTTTTT
11 TRBJ1-2 TRBV12-5 many - CASGLQGSLAF TGTGCTAGTGGTTTGCAGGGAAGTCTCGCCTTC
14 TRBJ2-7 TRBV4-1 many - CASSPQWGPYEQYF TGCGCCAGCAGCCCGCAGTGGGGCCCCTACGAGCAGTACTTC
11 TRBJ2-7 TRBV2 many - CASSGVHEQYF TGTGCCAGCAGTGGGGTCCACGAGCAGTACTTC
13 TRBJ2-1 TRBV20-1 many - CSGAEQGGVEQFF TGCAGTGGCGCGGAACAAGGTGGGGTTGAGCAGTTCTTC
16 TRBJ2-1 TRBV28 many - CASSGGTPGAYNEQFF TGTGCCAGCAGCGGGGGGACTCCAGGGGCCTACAATGAGCAGTTCTTC
14 TRBJ2-3 TRBV19 - - CASSMGVGTDTQYF TGTGCCAGTAGTATGGGTGTCGGCACAGATACGCAGTATTTT
15 TRBJ2-1 TRBV2 many TRBD1 CASRSGQSSYNEQFF TGTGCCAGCCGGTCGGGACAGAGCTCCTACAATGAGCAGTTCTTC
17 TRBJ2-2 TRBV5-4 - TRBD2 CASRLTSGSLKSGELFF TGTGCCAGCAGATTGACTAGCGGGAGCCTAAAGAGCGGGGAGCTGTTTTTT
14 TRBJ2-1 TRBV7-6 many - CASSSDSTRREQFF TGTGCCAGCAGCTCCGACTCAACTAGGCGTGAGCAGTTCTTC
12 TRBJ1-3 TRBV3-1 - TRBD1 CASSQGTGAIYF TGTGCCAGCAGCCAAGGGACAGGGGCCATATATTTT
16 TRBJ2-3 TRBV5-8 many TRBD2 CASSLELAGGTDTQYF TGTGCCAGCAGCTTGGAGTTAGCGGGAGGGACAGATACGCAGTATTTT
14 TRBJ1-4 TRBV12-3/TRBV12-4 many TRBD1 CASSFVQGDEKLFF TGTGCCAGCAGTTTTGTACAGGGGGACGAAAAACTGTTTTTT
13 TRBJ1-1 TRBV30 many - CAWSGEVNTEAFF TGTGCCTGGAGTGGGGAAGTGAACACTGAAGCTTTCTTT
16 TRBJ2-1 TRBV25-1 few TRBD2 CASSDPTSGHYNEQFF TGTGCCAGCAGTGATCCCACTAGCGGGCACTACAATGAGCAGTTCTTC
15 TRBJ1-2 TRBV27 many TRBD1 CASSSGTGTANGYTF TGTGCCAGCAGTTCCGGGACAGGGACGGCAAATGGCTACACCTTC
14 TRBJ2-3 TRBV24-1 many - CATSDRAEQDTQYF TGTGCCACCAGTGATCGAGCGGAACAGGATACGCAGTATTTT
14 TRBJ2-7 TRBV20-1 - - CSASGASGSYEQYF TGCAGTGCTAGTGGCGCATCGGGTTCCTACGAGCAGTACTTC
16 TRBJ1-2 TRBV7-6 - - CASSLLGEVQNYGYTF TGTGCCAGCAGCTTATTGGGGGAAGTCCAGAACTATGGCTACACCTTC
17 TRBJ2-7 TRBV20-1 many TRBD1 CSASDTGTGAAYYEQYF TGCAGTGCTAGCGATACCGGGACAGGGGCCGCTTACTACGAGCAGTACTTC
16 TRBJ2-5 TRBV28 many TRBD1 CASSLTATGLQETQYF TGTGCCAGCAGTTTAACTGCGACAGGGCTCCAAGAGACCCAGTACTTC
12 TRBJ1-2 TRBV6-1 once - CASSTYQGGYTF TGTGCCAGCAGTACCTATCAGGGTGGCTACACCTTC
12 TRBJ1-2 TRBV28 many - CASSLVGKVYTF TGTGCCAGCAGTCTAGTAGGAAAAGTCTACACCTTC
16 TRBJ1-4 TRBV27 few - CASSRRTLATNEKLFF TGTGCCAGCTCCCGGAGGACCCTGGCAACTAATGAAAAACTGTTTTTT
15 TRBJ1-3 TRBV20-1 many - CSAWTAAPSGNTIYF TGCAGTGCTTGGACAGCGGCTCCCTCTGGAAACACCATATATTTT
14 TRBJ2-7 TRBV5-1 many - CASKVDSSSYEQYF TGCGCCAGCAAGGTGGACAGCAGCTCCTACGAGCAGTACTTC
14 TRBJ2-7 TRBV5-5 many TRBD2 CASSPGTTSYEQYF TGTGCCAGCAGTCCGGGGACTACCTCCTACGAGCAGTACTTC
13 TRBJ2-2 TRBV5-1 - - CATRIRGPGELFF TGCGCCACCAGAATACGGGGTCCCGGGGAGCTGTTTTTT
13 TRBJ1-4 TRBV12-3/TRBV12-4 - - CASSFRDVEKLFF TGTGCCAGCAGTTTTCGGGACGTTGAAAAACTGTTTTTT
18 TRBJ2-3 TRBV27 once - CASSSRVLGPGSTDTQYF TGTGCCAGCAGCAGCAGGGTCCTGGGCCCCGGCAGCACAGATACGCAGTATTTT
16 TRBJ1-6 TRBV9 - TRBD1 CASSPRDSSYNSPLHF TGTGCCAGCAGCCCCCGGGACAGCTCCTATAATTCACCCCTCCACTTT
17 TRBJ2-1 TRBV28 many - CASRLRVALGGYNEQFF TGTGCCAGCAGGTTGAGGGTAGCCCTAGGGGGTTACAATGAGCAGTTCTTC
15 TRBJ2-1 TRBV20-1 - TRBD2 CSASPLGAGVGEQFF TGCAGTGCTAGCCCTCTAGGAGCGGGAGTGGGTGAGCAGTTCTTC
15 TRBJ1-1 TRBV3-1 - - CASSQAAGLNTEAFF TGTGCCAGCAGCCAAGCTGCAGGGTTGAACACTGAAGCTTTCTTT
14 TRBJ2-7 TRBV7-9 many - CASSLVGVPYEQYF TGTGCCAGCAGCTTAGTCGGCGTCCCCTACGAGCAGTACTTC
15 TRBJ2-4 TRBV2 many - CASSEGRQEINIQYF TGTGCCAGCAGTGAAGGTAGACAGGAGATAAACATTCAGTACTTC
15 TRBJ2-1 TRBV11-2 many - CASSPLQGAYNEQFF TGTGCCAGCAGCCCGCTACAGGGAGCCTACAATGAGCAGTTCTTC
11 TRBJ2-4 TRBV5-1 many - CASSFRDIQYF TGCGCCAGCAGCTTCAGGGACATTCAGTACTTC
21 TRBJ2-3 TRBV29-1 few TRBD2 CSVGLLGTLAGVGRSTDTQYF TGCAGCGTTGGATTACTGGGGACACTAGCGGGAGTAGGGAGAAGCACAGATACGCAGTATTTT
17 TRBJ2-5 TRBV11-2 few TRBD1 CVSSLYTGQGGQETQYF TGTGTCAGCAGCTTATACACCGGACAGGGGGGCCAAGAGACCCAGTACTTC
16 TRBJ2-1 TRBV29-1 many TRBD2 CSLRGSSGRNYNEQFF TGCAGCCTACGAGGATCTAGCGGGAGAAACTACAATGAGCAGTTCTTC